The 17 T cell receptor beta chains below come from one sample, sequenced in a study of shared clonotypes between healthy human individuals. Method: immunoSEQ multiplex PCR; TCRdb's copy keeps in-frame clones and lacks some. The data hold 180,000 or so clones, with 85% to 95% observed a single time. Source material: naive CD4+ T cells sorted from blood. Noted subset: CD45RA+ positively selected. These receptors all come from a woman aged 25-40 years in good health.

The CDR3: CAISGSSGQETQYF. CDR3 DNA: TGTGCCATCAGTGGCTCTAGCGGGCAAGAGACCCAGTACTTC. The rearrangement joins TRBV10-3 to TRBJ2-5, with 8 bases lining up with TRBD2. The junction had 3 bases not matched to a gene; V was cut back by 4 bases and J by 2 bases. The germline gives CDR1 ENHRY, CDR2 SYGVKD. The CDR3 has 14 residues.

V usage is TRBV2 and J usage is TRBJ2-6; TRBD1 aligns across 9 bases. The ends lost 5 bases at V and 2 bases at J; junction bases unmatched: 7. In germline, CDR1 is SNHLY, CDR2 FYNNEI. The CDR3 runs 17 residues. CDR3 protein: CASSLGQGLTGANVLTF. The CDR3 DNA reads TGTGCCAGCAGTTTGGGACAGGGTCTAACTGGGGCCAACGTCCTGACTTTC.

V and J are TRBV19 and TRBJ2-7; 10 nucleotides align to TRBD1. V shed 3 bases, J shed 4 bases, and the junction held 18 bases outside the gene matches. Germline loops: CDR1 LNHDA, CDR2 SQIVND (reference sequence). There are 19 residues in the CDR3. CDR3: CASSIYFGLRDRGSYEQYF. The CDR3 DNA is TGTGCCAGTAGTATCTATTTTGGTTTGCGGGACAGGGGCTCTTACGAGCAGTACTTC. Complete variable domain (other parts from reference TRBV19 and TRBJ2-7): DGGITQSPKYLFRKEGQNVTLSCEQNLNHDAMYWYRQDPGQGLRLIYYSQIVNDFQKGDIAEGYSVSREKKESFPLTVTSAQKNPTAFYLCASSIYFGLRDRGSYEQYFGPGTRLTVT.

The chain employs TRBV13 and TRBJ2-7, with D maybe TRBD2 (6 bases). The length of the CDR3 is 16 residues. The germline V gene has CDR1 PRHDT and CDR2 FYEKMQ (reference sequence). V was clipped by 5 bases and J by 0 bases, with 17 bases between them. DNA for the CDR3: TGTGCCAGCAGCCCTCCCAGCGGGTCATTCTCCTACGAGCAGTACTTC. This translates into CASSPPSGSFSYEQYF.

The CDR3: CASSYSSREKLFF. In nucleotides, the CDR3 is TGTGCCAGCAGTTACTCCTCCAGGGAAAAACTGTTTTTT. The chain joins TRBV6-5 to TRBJ1-4, with D unclear. CDR3 length: 13 residues. The V end was cut by 0 bases, the J end by 8 bases, with 7 bases between. The germline CDR1 and CDR2 sequences are MNHEY and SVGAGI.

V usage is TRBV25-1 and J usage is TRBJ1-2; maybe TRBD1 (6 bases). The germline V gene encodes CDR1 MGHDK and CDR2 SYGVNS. This CDR3 region has 12 residues. The V gene lost 6 bases and the J gene lost 4 bases, with 9 bases spanning the gap. The CDR3 spells CASRGQLYGYTF. In DNA, the CDR3 is TGTGCCAGCAGAGGACAGCTCTATGGCTACACCTTC.

The V and J genes are TRBV7-2 and TRBJ2-7; 9 bases match TRBD1. This CDR3 comprises 17 residues. Germline trimming cut 1 base from V and 7 bases from J; bases unmatched to any gene: 14. CDR1 SGHTA and CDR2 FQGNSA come from the germline V gene. The CDR3 is CASSLVFNRDRDNEQYF. For the CDR3, the DNA is TGTGCCAGCAGCTTAGTATTTAACCGGGACAGGGATAATGAGCAGTACTTC. Combining the CDR3 with reference TRBV7-2 and TRBJ2-7 gives the whole variable domain GAGVSQSPSNKVTEKGKDVELRCDPISGHTALYWYRQSLGQGLEFLIYFQGNSAPDKSGLPSDRFSAERTGGSVSTLTIQRTQQEDSAVYLCASSLVFNRDRDNEQYFGPGTRLTVT.

This rearrangement joins TRBV27 to TRBJ1-2, with a tentative D call TRBD1 (6 bases). V gave up 3 bases and J gave up 7 bases, with 15 bases separating them. CDR3 size: 14 residues. The V gene's germline CDR1 is MNHEY and CDR2 SMNVEV (reference sequence). The CDR3 DNA follows: TGTGCCAGCAGTTTGGGACATCGGGCGTCTGGCTACACCTTC. This translates into CASSLGHRASGYTF.

V gene TRBV6-5 combines with J gene TRBJ2-7, with a possible D match to TRBD2 (6 bases). There are 14 residues in the CDR3. In germline, CDR1 is MNHEY, CDR2 SVGAGI. Between the trimmed V and J ends, which lost 8 bases and 3 bases, there was a span of 17 bases. The CDR3 region is CASHRLAASYEQYF. The CDR3 DNA reads as TGTGCCAGCCACCGGTTAGCGGCTAGCTACGAGCAGTACTTC.

The chain joins TRBV19 to TRBJ2-3, with TRBD1 as a possible D gene (5 bases). CDR3 size: 14 residues. CDR1 LNHDA and CDR2 SQIVND come from the germline V gene (reference sequence). Trimming cost V 4 bases and J 1 base, with 9 bases left between them. CDR3 bases: TGTGCCAGTAGTAAGTCAGGGCGCACAGATACGCAGTATTTT. Translated, it gives CASSKSGRTDTQYF.

This clone was recorded once. V and J are TRBV18 and TRBJ1-3, with a weak D call TRBD1 (6 bases). The CDR3 contains 15 residues. With 3 bases removed from V and 0 bases from J, the gap between germline ends came to 9 bases. CDR1 and CDR2 from the germline V gene are KGHSH and LQKENI. CDR3 loop: CASSPQGNSGNTIYF. CDR3 coding DNA: TGTGCCAGCTCACCTCAGGGGAACTCTGGAAACACCATATATTTT.

The chain links TRBV2 to TRBJ2-5, with D possibly being TRBD2 (6 bases). The closer fit of TRBJ2-7 to the DNA end suggests the J call may be wrong. This CDR3 has 14 amino acids. The germline V gene encodes CDR1 SNHLY and CDR2 FYNNEI. The CDR3 loop is CASRSGLSSYEQYF. The CDR3 DNA follows: TGTGCCAGCCGTAGCGGCCTGAGCTCCTACGAGCAGTACTTC.

V usage is TRBV5-6 and J usage is TRBJ2-5, with 10 bases lining up with TRBD1. The DNA end is a closer match to TRBJ2-7, so the J assignment may be wrong. CDR1 is SGHDT, CDR2 YYEEEE, per germline. The CDR3 contains 14 residues. CDR3 loop: CASSPGTGVYEQYF. The CDR3 DNA follows: TGTGCCAGCAGTCCCGGGACAGGGGTCTACGAGCAGTACTTC.

The V call is TRBV5-4, the J call TRBJ2-6, with TRBD1 as a possible D gene (6 bases). The CDR3 sequence is 18 residues long. V dropped 5 bases and J dropped 0 bases, with 18 bases sitting between them. Germline assignment: CDR1 SGHNT and CDR2 YYREEE (reference sequence). CDR3 amino acids: CASSWGGQSFSGANVLTF. The CDR3, as DNA: TGTGCCAGCAGTTGGGGTGGACAGTCGTTCTCTGGGGCCAACGTCCTGACTTTC.

This chain links TRBV5-1 with TRBJ2-7, with TRBD2 matching over 7 bases. From germline, CDR1 is SGHRS and CDR2 YFSETQ. Losses at the gene ends were 4 bases for V and 2 bases for J; bases not matched to a gene: 9. This CDR3 region has 15 residues. The CDR3 protein is CASSQTLAETYEQYF. The CDR3 region has the DNA TGCGCCAGCAGCCAGACCCTAGCGGAGACCTACGAGCAGTACTTC.

The chain joins TRBV5-1 to TRBJ2-5; TRBD1 matches 10 bases. V lost 4 bases and J lost 5; bases outside the gene matches: 11. This CDR3 spans 16 amino acids. The germline V gene has CDR1 SGHRS and CDR2 YFSETQ. The CDR3 region has the DNA TGCGCCAGCAGCCCCGAGACAGGGGGCTTTGAGGAGACCCAGTACTTC. Its protein is CASSPETGGFEETQYF.

J is TRBJ2-1 and V is TRBV18; TRBD2 matches 11 bases. Germline values: CDR1 KGHSH, CDR2 LQKENI. V was pared by 2 bases and J by 7 bases, with 10 bases of the junction left unmatched. This CDR3 is 17 amino acids long. For the CDR3, the DNA is TGTGCCAGCTCACCATCCCTAGCGGGAGGCCAGGGGAATGAGCAGTTCTTC. It codes for CASSPSLAGGQGNEQFF. Combining the CDR3 with reference TRBV18 and TRBJ2-1 gives the whole variable domain NAGVMQNPRHLVRRRGQEARLRCSPMKGHSHVYWYRQLPEEGLKFMVYLQKENIIDESGMPKERFSAEFPKEGPSILRIQQVVRGDSAAYFCASSPSLAGGQGNEQFFGPGTRLTVL.